The 23 T cell receptor beta chains below were found in one sample sequenced in a study of metastatic and nonmetastatic thyroid tumors. TCRdb used MiXCR to call clones anew from the PCR reads. The data show tens of thousands of clones, with less than 20% seen just once and more than 30% held by the top ten. Patients had received no treatment of any kind before thyroid surgery. Source material: blood. The source is a female donor with papillary thyroid cancer or a benign thyroid nodule (not recorded which). Some clones in this sample may be carry-over from other donors' samples.

This clone was recorded at least ten times. This sequence joins TRBV2 and TRBJ2-7; D possibly corresponds to TRBD1 (7 bases). The CDR3 loop spans 11 amino acids. Trimming cost V 7 bases and J 11 bases, with 15 bases left between them. Germline CDR1 reads SNHLY; CDR2 reads FYNNEI. The CDR3 here is CASKGGTAEYF. As DNA, the CDR3 is TGTGCCAGCAAGGGCGGGACAGCGGAGTACTTC.

At least ten counts were recorded for this clone. This sample includes further DNA sequences coding for the same CDR3. This chain joins TRBV10-3 and TRBJ1-5; 7 bases fit TRBD1. This CDR3 is built from 16 residues. The trim removed 3 bases at V and 9 bases at J, leaving 14 bases unmatched. Germline CDR1 and CDR2: ENHRY and SYGVKD. CDR3 nucleotides: TGTGCCATCAGTGACCCAAAGACAGGACAGGTGTCGCCCCAGCATTTT. Encoded protein: CAISDPKTGQVSPQHF.

This clone was counted ten times or more. The chain uses TRBV10-3 and TRBJ2-1; 14 bases fit TRBD2. CDR1 and CDR2 from the germline V gene are ENHRY and SYGVKD. V lost 7 bases, J lost 6 bases, and 23 bases stayed unmatched. The CDR3 has 21 residues. The CDR3: CAIKGREMPGTSGRGVNEQFF. Here the CDR3 DNA reads TGTGCCATCAAGGGCAGGGAGATGCCCGGGACTAGCGGGAGAGGGGTCAATGAGCAGTTCTTC.

The table lists this clone with many counts. The chain employs TRBV5-1 and TRBJ2-3; D gene uncertain. The CDR3 consists of 12 residues. Trimming pared 4 bases from V and 6 bases from J, leaving 9 bases between. From germline, CDR1 is SGHRS and CDR2 YFSETQ. CDR3 DNA sequence: TGCGCCAGCAGCCTTGGATCGGATACGCAGTATTTT. This gives the protein CASSLGSDTQYF.

This clone was seen ten or more times. The chain employs TRBV3-1 and TRBJ1-3; 11 bases are a match to TRBD1. Trimming cost V 4 bases and J 2 bases; bases outside gene matches: 13. Germline-derived CDR1 and CDR2 are LGHDT and YNNKEL (reference sequence). The CDR3 has 19 amino acids. CDR3 nucleotide sequence: TGTGCCAGCAGCCCTCGGGACAGGGGGGCCGGAGGTGCTGGAAACACCATATATTTT. It is translated as CASSPRDRGAGGAGNTIYF.

This clone was observed many times. The V and J genes are TRBV27 and TRBJ1-1; no reliable D call. CDR1 and CDR2 (germline): MNHEY, SMNVEV (reference sequence). This CDR3 contains 14 residues. V was trimmed by 0 bases and J by 1 base, leaving 6 bases between them. The CDR3: CASSLSAGNTEAFF. As DNA, the CDR3 is TGTGCCAGCAGTTTATCGGCAGGGAACACTGAAGCTTTCTTT.

This clone was detected many times. V is TRBV2 and J is TRBJ2-1; TRBD2 matches at 8 bases. The germline V gene has CDR1 SNHLY and CDR2 FYNNEI. The CDR3 runs to 14 residues. With 9 bases clipped from V and 11 bases from J, the junction kept 15 bases outside the gene matches. CDR3 bases: TGTGCCAGGAGACTAGGGCGGGAGGCCAGCCAGCAGTTCTTC. Encoded protein: CARRLGREASQQFF. Variable domain in full (rest from reference TRBV2 and TRBJ2-1): EPEVTQTPSHQVTQMGQEVILRCVPISNHLYFYWYRQILGQKVEFLVSFYNNEISEKSEIFDDQFSVERPDGSNFTLKIRSTKLEDSAMYFCARRLGREASQQFFGPGTRLTVL.

This rearrangement joins TRBV11-2 to TRBJ2-7; D gene unclear. The CDR3 loop spans 13 amino acids. Trimming removed 1 base at V and 4 bases at J, with 8 bases between. CDR1 and CDR2 from the germline V gene are SGHAT and FQNNGV. CDR3 sequence reads: CASSLVPSYEQYF. The DNA of the CDR3 is TGTGCCAGCAGCTTAGTTCCGAGTTACGAGCAGTACTTC.

As for this clone: A much larger clone is a single base away; this may be a read error. Other nucleotide sequences in the sample specify the same CDR3. The chain carries TRBV7-2 and TRBJ2-7; either TRBD1 or TRBD2 may fit D (6 bases each). CDR1 and CDR2 (germline): SGHTA, FQGNSA. The V gene lost 3 bases and the J gene lost 10 bases, with 19 bases spanning the gap. The CDR3 contains 14 residues. The CDR3 DNA is TGTGCCAGCAGCTTCGGGGGCCAAGGTGGGGAACAGTACTTC. It encodes CASSFGGQGGEQYF.

In its sample, this clone was seen many times. The CDR3 here is CASSFGQGYDEQYF. CDR3 DNA sequence: TGTGCCAGCAGTTTTGGGCAGGGATACGACGAGCAGTACTTC. The V and J genes are TRBV12-3 or TRBV12-4 and TRBJ2-7; D is perhaps TRBD1 (5 bases). Deletions cut 3 bases from V and 5 bases from J, with 14 bases between. The CDR3 contains 14 residues.

The rearrangement links TRBV18 to TRBJ2-7; 7 nucleotides align to TRBD1. V lost 5 bases, J lost 3 bases, and 7 bases stayed unmatched. The CDR3 sequence is 14 residues long. The V gene's germline CDR1 is KGHSH and CDR2 LQKENI. As DNA, the CDR3 is TGTGCCAGCTCAACTACCCGGGACAGCTACGAGCAGTACTTC. Translating it yields CASSTTRDSYEQYF.

This clone was counted many times. The V gene is TRBV9, the J gene TRBJ1-1, with unresolved D. The CDR3 extends over 15 amino acids. Per the germline V gene, CDR1 is SGDLS and CDR2 is YYNGEE. Trimming took 4 bases from V and 0 from J, leaving 13 bases between them. CDR3 DNA sequence: TGTGCCAGCAGCCCAGTCCCAGAGCTGAACACTGAAGCTTTCTTT. It translates to CASSPVPELNTEAFF.

This clone is labeled as large. The chain couples TRBV5-5 to TRBJ2-1, with D perhaps assigned TRBD1 or TRBD2 (5 bases each). Germline CDR1 and CDR2: SGHKS and YYEKEE (reference sequence). Trimming left V 3 bases short and J 7 bases short, with 5 bases between. This CDR3 contains 11 residues. The CDR3 bases are TGTGCCAGCAGCTGGGGGAATGAGCAGTTCTTC. Protein sequence: CASSWGNEQFF.

This clone was counted at least ten times. The chain employs TRBV28 and TRBJ2-7; D unclear. Germline CDR1 MDHEN, CDR2 SYDVKM. The CDR3 totals 12 residues. V dropped 6 bases and J dropped 6 bases, with 12 bases sitting between them. CDR3 loop: CASRPPNLEQYF. For the CDR3, the DNA is TGTGCCAGCAGGCCCCCCAACCTCGAGCAGTACTTC.

This clone appeared a few times. The V call is TRBV27, the J call TRBJ2-5; D is undetermined. The germline gives CDR1 MNHEY, CDR2 SMNVEV (reference sequence). The CDR3 has 9 amino acids. Trimming took off 8 bases at V and 2 bases at J, with 0 bases between the two ends. CDR3 nucleotide sequence: TGTGCCAGCCAAGAGACCCAGTACTTC. It yields the protein CASQETQYF.

This chain uses TRBV6-1 with TRBJ1-1, with TRBD1 matching 9 bases. Germline assignment: CDR1 MNHNS and CDR2 SASEGT. V lost 1 base, J lost 5 bases, and 5 bases stayed unmatched. There are 15 residues in the CDR3. In nucleotides, the CDR3 is TGTGCCAGCAGTGAAGAGGGACAGGGAGGGACTGAAGCTTTCTTT. Protein sequence: CASSEEGQGGTEAFF.

The chain carries TRBV20-1 and TRBJ2-7, with 9 bases fitting TRBD2. Trimming at V came to 2 bases and at J to 6 bases, leaving 20 bases not matched to a gene. The CDR3 covers 18 residues. Per the germline V gene, CDR1 is DFQATT and CDR2 is SNEGSKA (reference sequence). Here the CDR3 reads CSARPPPLFSGGSGEQYF. CDR3 in DNA: TGCAGTGCTAGACCGCCCCCCCTATTTAGCGGGGGCTCGGGCGAGCAGTACTTC.

Many counts were recorded for this clone. The chain employs TRBV12-3 or TRBV12-4 and TRBJ1-1; unclear D gene. The CDR3 has 11 residues. V was cut by 9 bases and J by 5 bases, with 10 bases left in between. CDR3 residues: CASKIRTEAFF. Here the CDR3 DNA reads TGTGCCAGTAAAATTCGGACTGAAGCTTTCTTT.

This clone was counted at least ten times. The rearrangement links TRBV24-1 to TRBJ2-5; no clear D gene. V was clipped by 0 bases and J by 2 bases, with 6 bases between them. The CDR3 consists of 14 residues. Looked up from germline, CDR1 is KGHDR and CDR2 is SFDVKD. The CDR3 region is CATSDLWAQETQYF. The CDR3 DNA is TGTGCCACCAGTGATTTGTGGGCACAAGAGACCCAGTACTTC.

This clone was detected ten times or more. The chain employs TRBV9 and TRBJ2-7, with 10 bases that match TRBD2. This CDR3 has 15 residues. From germline, CDR1 is SGDLS and CDR2 YYNGEE. Losses at the gene ends were 4 bases for V and 5 bases for J; bases not matched to a gene: 9. The CDR3 sequence is CASSRAGGLYDEQYF. The CDR3 bases are TGTGCCAGCAGCAGAGCGGGAGGGCTCTACGACGAGCAGTACTTC.

This clone was seen ten or more times. This chain uses TRBV20-1 with TRBJ1-2; D is unclear. The V end lost 0 bases, the J end lost 7 bases, and 18 bases lay between the germline ends. CDR1 and CDR2 (germline): DFQATT, SNEGSKA (reference sequence). The CDR3 is 15 residues long. CDR3 sequence (DNA): TGCAGTGCTAGAGATCCCGAGGGAGCAATCGTTGGCTACACCTTC. It yields the protein CSARDPEGAIVGYTF.

This clone occurred many times. Other nucleotide sequences in the sample specify the same CDR3. V gene TRBV28 combines with J gene TRBJ2-5, with TRBD2 identical over 9 bases. This CDR3 contains 19 residues. Trimming at V came to 4 bases and at J to 7 bases, leaving 22 bases not matched to a gene. CDR1 and CDR2 from the germline V gene are MDHEN and SYDVKM. CDR3 loop: CASSSPAGGRALRERTQYF. CDR3 nucleotide sequence: TGTGCCAGCAGTTCTCCGGCGGGCGGGAGGGCCCTCAGGGAGCGGACCCAGTACTTC.

The chain links TRBV7-3 to TRBJ1-2; D may be TRBD1 (6 bases). The CDR3 totals 13 residues. Germline V CDR1 and CDR2: SGHTA, FQGTGA. V was cut by 11 bases and J by 7 bases, with 20 bases left in between. CDR3 region: CAWSVRGHSGYTF. The CDR3 DNA sequence: TGTGCCTGGAGTGTCCGGGGGCATAGTGGCTACACCTTC.